This T cell receptor beta chain was sequenced during a study of regulatory and conventional T cells in RAG deficiency. Study-level points and caveats: Control T-cell subsets had markedly higher Shannon entropy and lower Simpson indices than RAG-deficient patients.

Clones were sequenced by immunoSEQ multiplex PCR, and TCRdb holds only the in-frame ones, with some missing. The sample yields some 28,000 clones, around nine tenths seen once. About this clone itself: Its specificity is unknown.

Regulatory T cells were sorted from blood as CD4+ CD25-high CD127-low cells. The same sample was also used in a study of regulatory T cells. Per that paper: The PCR used 52 TRBV and 13 TRBJ primers. Patient repertoires had restricted TRB V-J pairs and skewed V and J usage, most in Tregs.

The TCR was taken from a human donor in good health. Sequencing input: Tregs sorted from blood.

The CDR3 sequence is CASRTGRNQPQHF. CDR3 coding DNA: TGTGCCAGTCGGACAGGTAGAAATCAGCCCCAGCATTTT. The J gene is TRBJ1-5, the V gene TRBV19, with 7 positions matching TRBD1. The CDR3 loop spans 13 amino acids. Germline V gene lookup returns CDR1 LNHDA and CDR2 SQIVND (reference sequence). Trimming cost V 8 bases and J 4 bases; bases outside gene matches: 5.